Listed below are T cell receptor beta chains from one sample, sequenced in a study of T cell changes during pregnancy in multiple sclerosis. Generated by immunoSEQ multiplex PCR, the TCRdb table keeps only in-frame clones and is missing some. Here the sample spans tens of thousands of clones, 75% to 95% being singletons. Sequences were derived from peripheral blood, sampled before pregnancy. These receptor sequences come from a female donor with multiple sclerosis, enrolled in a pregnancy study. The CDR3 runs from the conserved cysteine through the conserved F or W. The order of the fields is D gene, V gene, clone size, J gene, CDR3 protein, CDR3 DNA. D genes are given only for firm matches. Clone size appears in some rows only: once, few, many, or a class for an expanded clone.

TRBD2	TRBV7-3	NA	TRBJ2-1	CASSSGLVSYNEQFF	TGTGCCAGCAGCTCTGGACTAGTCTCATACAATGAGCAGTTCTTC
TRBD1	TRBV5-1	NA	TRBJ2-7	CASSETPGQGNEQYF	TGCGCCAGCAGCGAAACCCCGGGACAGGGGAACGAGCAGTACTTC
NA	TRBV9	once	TRBJ2-3	CASGGRGSTDTQYF	TGTGCCAGCGGGGGGCGGGGGAGCACAGATACGCAGTATTTT
TRBD1	TRBV28	NA	TRBJ2-7	CASSSRDRGLWSYEQYF	TGTGCCAGCAGTTCCCGGGACAGGGGGCTTTGGTCCTACGAGCAGTACTTC
TRBD1	TRBV6-5	NA	TRBJ1-2	CASRPTGGEGGYTF	TGTGCCAGCAGGCCTACAGGGGGCGAAGGTGGCTACACCTTC
NA	TRBV19	NA	TRBJ1-5	CASKLGASNQPQHF	TGTGCCAGTAAGTTGGGAGCGAGCAATCAGCCCCAGCATTTT
TRBD1	TRBV5-5	once	TRBJ1-6	CASSFRLTGEGSPLHF	TGTGCCAGCAGCTTCCGCTTGACAGGGGAGGGTTCACCCCTCCACTTT
NA	TRBV19	NA	TRBJ1-1	CASKSGSELPGTEAFF	TGTGCCAGTAAATCGGGTTCGGAACTCCCTGGGACTGAAGCTTTCTTT
NA	TRBV6-5	NA	TRBJ2-1	CASSPTMSSYNEQFF	TGTGCCAGCAGTCCGACTATGAGCTCCTACAATGAGCAGTTCTTC
NA	TRBV5-1	NA	TRBJ1-3	CASSLSSGNTIYF	TGCGCCAGCAGCTTGTCCTCGGGAAACACCATATATTTT
NA	TRBV18	NA	TRBJ2-5	CASSHLGGEETQYF	TGTGCCAGCTCTCATTTGGGGGGAGAAGAGACCCAGTACTTC
TRBD2	TRBV7-8	NA	TRBJ2-4	CASSPRGGVELAKNIQYF	TGTGCCAGCAGCCCCCGGGGGGGGGTGGAACTAGCCAAAAACATTCAGTACTTC
NA	TRBV19	NA	TRBJ1-1	CASSIFRTDEAFF	TGTGCCAGTAGTATATTCCGGACAGATGAAGCTTTCTTT
TRBD2	TRBV5-5	NA	TRBJ2-7	CASSLSGGSSYEQYF	TGTGCCAGCAGCTTGTCGGGGGGGTCTTCCTACGAGCAGTACTTC
TRBD1	TRBV29-1	NA	TRBJ2-1	CSVGTGGYNEQFF	TGCAGCGTTGGGACAGGGGGTTACAATGAGCAGTTCTTC
NA	TRBV15	NA	TRBJ1-2	CATSRDRGSNYGYTF	TGTGCCACCAGCAGAGATCGAGGTAGTAACTATGGCTACACCTTC
TRBD2	TRBV15	NA	TRBJ2-3	CATRDLAGFADTQYF	TGTGCCACCCGGGACTTAGCGGGATTCGCAGATACGCAGTATTTT
TRBD1	TRBV2	NA	TRBJ1-1	CASMPITGGGTEAFF	TGTGCCAGCATGCCGATAACAGGGGGAGGGACTGAAGCTTTCTTT
NA	TRBV2	NA	TRBJ1-1	CASRIKRNTEAFF	TGTGCCAGCAGGATAAAGAGGAACACTGAAGCTTTCTTT
TRBD1	TRBV27	NA	TRBJ1-1	CASTRQGAVITEAFF	TGTGCCTCAACCCGACAGGGCGCGGTGATAACTGAAGCTTTCTTT
TRBD1	TRBV6-6	NA	TRBJ1-6	CASSLQGSYNSPLHF	TGTGCCAGCAGCCTACAGGGGTCCTATAATTCACCCCTCCACTTT
TRBD1	TRBV2	NA	TRBJ1-4	CASSTDRGANEKLFF	TGTGCCAGCAGCACCGACAGGGGGGCTAATGAAAAACTGTTTTTT
NA	TRBV6-8	NA	TRBJ2-3	CASTYPGGQCSTDTQYF	TGTGCCAGCACTTATCCAGGTGGACAGTGTAGCACAGATACGCAGTATTTT